This entry features one T cell receptor (beta chain) sequence. Using immunoSEQ multiplex PCR, the repertoire was profiled, and TCRdb retains in-frame clones only, with some absent. The sample has fewer than 25,000 clones, approximately 90% seen once. This sample stems from a study of preoperative IRX-2 immunotherapy in early breast cancer. This sample's treatment: preoperative locoregional IRX-2 cytokine immunotherapy. The CDR3 runs to 15 residues. Germline CDR1 and CDR2: MNHEY and SVGAGI. Trimming took off 2 bases at V and 4 bases at J, with 14 bases between the two ends. Specimen: tumor tissue, collected after IRX-2 immunotherapy. This receptor was identified in a human donor with breast cancer. This chain uses TRBV6-5 with TRBJ1-2; the D gene is possibly TRBD1 (5 bases). In DNA, the CDR3 is TGTGCCAGCAGTTACACCGGGACTGTTAGCTATGGCTACACCTTC. It translates to CASSYTGTVSYGYTF.